The clone carrying this T cell receptor (beta chain) occurred many times. This sample is part of a study of CD8 T cells in ankylosing spondylitis. V lost 0 bases and J 0 bases, leaving 12 bases between the germline ends. The CDR3 has 15 residues. Germline V CDR1 and CDR2: SQVTM, ANQGSEA. The authors made TCR beta libraries by quantitative 5'-RACE with molecular barcodes. TCRdb ran MiXCR on the 5' RACE reads and lists one entry per CDR3 protein. Among under 35,000 distinct CDR3 sequences listed, approximately 7.1% were seen once. The chain joins TRBV29-1 to TRBJ2-7, with D perhaps TRBD1 (6 bases). Sample: blood, either unsorted or a sorted T cell fraction (not recorded which). This TCR was sampled from a male donor with ankylosing spondylitis or in good health (not recorded which). Written as DNA, the CDR3 is TGCAGCGTTGAAGATCGTACAGGGAGCTCCTACGAGCAGTACTTC. Translation gives CSVEDRTGSSYEQYF.